These 17 T cell receptor beta chains were all obtained from the same sample, sequenced in a study of T cell repertoires in cytomegalovirus infection. No antigens are known for them. TCRdb used MiXCR to reprocess the reads, holding one entry per CDR3 protein. The data show a few hundred thousand distinct CDR3 sequences, about 20% seen once. Material: cultured PBMCs, obtained from culture after CMV antigen stimulation. The receptors stem from a human donor in good health (CMV status not recorded). Some clones in this sample may be carry-over from other donors' samples.

In DNA form, the CDR3 reads TGTGCCAGCAGCCCAAGCGGGAGGGGCCTTGGTGAGCAGTTCTTC. Encoded protein: CASSPSGRGLGEQFF. The rearrangement uses TRBV4-2 and TRBJ2-1; TRBD2 matches at 10 bases. CDR1 and CDR2 from the germline V gene are LGHNA and YNFKEQ. The J segment lost 9 bases and the V segment lost 4 bases, leaving 9 bases of the junction unmatched. The CDR3 is made up of 15 amino acids.

The chain is built from TRBV19 and TRBJ1-2, with 11 nucleotides matching TRBD1. This CDR3 is built from 15 residues. Per the germline V gene, CDR1 is LNHDA and CDR2 is SQIVND (reference sequence). V lost 3 bases, J lost 7 bases, and 7 bases stayed unmatched. CDR3 nucleotide sequence: TGTGCCAGTAGTATGTGGACAGGGGGCTACCGTGGCTACACCTTC. Its translation is CASSMWTGGYRGYTF.

This clonotype was seen a few times. J is TRBJ2-7 and V is TRBV19; D is possibly TRBD2 (5 bases). CDR3 length equals 18 residues. Germline loops: CDR1 LNHDA, CDR2 SQIVND (reference sequence). Trimming took 3 bases from V and 1 from J, leaving 22 bases between them. CDR3 coding DNA: TGTGCCAGTAGTATTAGGCTTGTCGGCGGAGGTACTTCCTACGAGCAGTACTTC. Translating it yields CASSIRLVGGGTSYEQYF.

The J gene is TRBJ1-1, the V gene TRBV2; D remains unclear. CDR1 is SNHLY and CDR2 is FYNNEI in the germline V gene. Between the trimmed V and J ends, which lost 7 bases and 1 base, there was a span of 13 bases. This CDR3 comprises 14 residues. As DNA, the CDR3 is TGTGCCAGCACTCGGTCGGCGGGGAACACTGAAGCTTTCTTT. It is translated as CASTRSAGNTEAFF.

This clonotype was found many times. V and J are TRBV12-3 or TRBV12-4 and TRBJ2-1, with D perhaps TRBD2 (5 bases). V was shortened by 5 bases and J by 6 bases, with 11 bases between the two germline ends. The CDR3 is 13 amino acids. The CDR3 is CASSSGSGNEQFF. The DNA for the CDR3 is TGTGCCAGCAGTAGCGGTTCGGGCAATGAGCAGTTCTTC.

The rearrangement joins TRBV14 to TRBJ1-4; D is perhaps TRBD1 (5 bases). The V gene's germline CDR1 is SGHDN and CDR2 FVKESK. Trimming took 4 bases from V and 10 from J, leaving 19 bases between them. CDR3 length equals 15 residues. CDR3 amino acids: CASSRTQGGWGKLFF. The CDR3 nucleotides are TGTGCCAGCAGCCGAACCCAGGGTGGGTGGGGAAAACTGTTTTTT.

This clonotype has at least ten counts. J is TRBJ1-1 and V is TRBV7-9; D ambiguous. Germline V gene sequence: CDR1 SEHNR, CDR2 FQNEAQ (reference sequence). The CDR3 is 13 amino acids. V was trimmed by 3 bases and J by 3 bases, leaving 8 bases between them. CDR3 coding DNA: TGTGCCAGCAGCTTCGACCGGTACACTGAAGCTTTCTTT. As protein: CASSFDRYTEAFF.

At least ten counts were recorded for this clonotype. The chain combines TRBV7-2 with TRBJ2-5; D remains unclear. V was cut by 1 base and J by 5 bases, with 8 bases left in between. The CDR3 loop spans 13 amino acids. Germline values: CDR1 SGHTA, CDR2 FQGNSA. The CDR3 region has the DNA TGTGCCAGCAGCTTAGTTTTCGCGGAGACCCAGTACTTC. Protein sequence: CASSLVFAETQYF.

Only a few counts were recorded for this clonotype. The rearrangement links TRBV7-6 to TRBJ2-3; TRBD2 aligns across 10 bases. This CDR3 is 16 amino acids long. Looked up from germline, CDR1 is SGHVS and CDR2 is FNYEAQ. The J segment lost 4 bases and the V segment lost 1 base, leaving 5 bases of the junction unmatched. The CDR3 DNA reads as TGTGCCAGCAGCTTAGTGAGCGGGAGGGCATCAGATACGCAGTATTTT. Amino acid sequence: CASSLVSGRASDTQYF.

There are many counts of this clonotype. The chain couples TRBV7-2 to TRBJ2-7, with D possibly matching TRBD2 (7 bases). Germline lookup yields CDR1 SGHTA and CDR2 FQGNSA. V was pared by 2 bases and J by 0 bases, with 23 bases between. The CDR3 loop spans 19 amino acids. CDR3 amino acids: CASSLPKGRGLSISYEQYV. CDR3 nucleotides: TGTGCCAGCAGCTTACCCAAGGGGCGGGGGCTGTCGATCTCCTACGAGCAGTACGTC.

This clonotype has more than one count but fewer than ten. The chain has TRBV7-2 and TRBJ2-1, with 8 bases that match TRBD1. CDR1 and CDR2 (germline): SGHTA, FQGNSA. Germline trimming cut 4 bases from V and 2 bases from J; bases unmatched to any gene: 10. This CDR3 is 17 amino acids long. The CDR3 DNA sequence: TGTGCCAGCAGCTCGTTGGCCGGGACAGGAACCTACAATGAGCAGTTCTTC. Its translation: CASSSLAGTGTYNEQFF.

This clonotype was detected a few times. V is TRBV7-9 and J is TRBJ2-3, with 8 bases matching TRBD2. Per germline, CDR1 SEHNR and CDR2 FQNEAQ (reference sequence). This CDR3 has 14 amino acids. J gave up 4 bases and V 6 bases, and 6 bases lay outside the gene matches. The CDR3, as DNA: TGTGCCAGCAGATCCAGGACTAGCCCAGATACGCAGTATTTT. Amino acids: CASRSRTSPDTQYF.

The chain links TRBV20-1 to TRBJ2-3; 12 bases fit TRBD2. After removal of 2 bases from V and 1 base from J, the junction contained 7 bases not matched to a gene. The V gene's germline CDR1 is DFQATT and CDR2 SNEGSKA (reference sequence). The CDR3 runs to 17 residues. The CDR3 loop reads CSARPGLAGIRTDTQYF. Here the CDR3 DNA reads TGCAGTGCTAGACCGGGACTAGCGGGTATTCGCACAGATACGCAGTATTTT.

The rearrangement joins TRBV12-3 or TRBV12-4 to TRBJ1-1, with TRBD1 matching 7 bases. Trimming removed 7 bases from V and 4 bases from J; junction bases left unmatched: 12. The CDR3 has 15 amino acids. The CDR3 DNA sequence: TGTGCCAGCAACGCAGGGGGGGGGCTGAGCACTGAAGCTTTCTTT. Translated: CASNAGGGLSTEAFF.

The chain employs TRBV5-5 and TRBJ2-1, with 10 bases lining up with TRBD2. Per germline, CDR1 SGHKS and CDR2 YYEKEE (reference sequence). This CDR3 spans 16 amino acids. Unmatched junction bases numbered 6, after V lost 0 bases and J lost 6 bases. The DNA for the CDR3 is TGTGCCAGCAGCTTGGTGGCTAGCGGGGGAAGCAATGAGCAGTTCTTC. Residues: CASSLVASGGSNEQFF. Full variable domain (rest looked up from reference TRBV5-5 and TRBJ2-1): DAGVTQSPTHLIKTRGQQVTLRCSPISGHKSVSWYQQVLGQGPQFIFQYYEKEERGRGNFPDRFSARQFPNYSSELNVNALLLGDSALYLCASSLVASGGSNEQFFGPGTRLTVL.

This chain connects TRBV30 to TRBJ2-1; 7 positions agree with TRBD2. The germline CDR1 and CDR2 sequences are GTSNPN and SVGIG (reference sequence). The CDR3 covers 15 residues. V trimming: 5 bases; J trimming: 0 bases; junction bases outside the gene matches: 7. Here the CDR3 DNA reads TGTGCCTGGGGCGGGAGCGCCAGCTCCTACAATGAGCAGTTCTTC. Translating gives CAWGGSASSYNEQFF.

The V call is TRBV6-4, the J call TRBJ2-3, with TRBD2 matching over 7 bases. Germline loops: CDR1 MRHNA, CDR2 SNTAGT. V was clipped by 3 bases and J by 2 bases; unmatched bases: 11. The CDR3 is 17 amino acids. The DNA for the CDR3 is TGTGCCAGCAGTGAAGCTAGCGGAGCTGGGATCACAGATACGCAGTATTTT. This encodes CASSEASGAGITDTQYF.